Each of the 5 T cell receptor beta chains below was sequenced from the same sample in a study of spatial heterogeneity in lung cancer. Time point specified: sample taken at primary tumor resection. TCRs were sequenced from unsorted whole RNA of tumor, nontumor lung or PBMC. TCRdb re-called the 5' RACE reads through MiXCR, storing one row per CDR3 protein. The sample includes about 56,000 distinct CDR3 sequences, about 8% of them seen just once. The sequenced sample was PBMCs, obtained at surgery. The source of these receptors is a female donor with early-stage non-small cell lung cancer.

There are many counts of this clonotype. V gene TRBV3-1 combines with J gene TRBJ2-5; D remains ambiguous. Trimming shortened V by 1 base and J by 4 bases, and 13 bases separated the two germline ends. The CDR3 is made up of 15 amino acids. Germline V gene sequence: CDR1 LGHDT, CDR2 YNNKEL (reference sequence). CDR3: CASSQAVRPGETQYF. The DNA for the CDR3 is TGTGCCAGCAGCCAAGCGGTCCGGCCAGGAGAGACCCAGTACTTC.

There are many counts of this clonotype. The chain recombines TRBV7-9 with TRBJ2-7; D is unclear. Per the germline V gene, CDR1 is SEHNR and CDR2 is FQNEAQ (reference sequence). The CDR3 runs to 13 residues. The V and J ends lost 5 bases and 1 base respectively, with 9 bases between them. The CDR3 nucleotides read TGTGCCAGCAGCGCACAGACTTCCTACGAGCAGTACTTC. This codes for CASSAQTSYEQYF.

This clonotype was detected only a few times. CDR3 sequence: CASSPSGSNNYGYTF. The CDR3 DNA sequence: TGCGCCAGCAGCCCTAGTGGTTCTAATAACTATGGCTACACCTTC. The chain links TRBV5-1 to TRBJ1-2; D uncertain. Germline-derived CDR1 and CDR2 are SGHRS and YFSETQ. Trimming stripped 4 bases from V and 1 base from J, with 14 bases between. The CDR3 extends over 15 amino acids.

This clonotype was seen just once. The V and J genes are TRBV28 and TRBJ2-1; D gene unclear. CDR1 and CDR2 from the germline V gene are MDHEN and SYDVKM. V was trimmed by 7 bases and J by 5 bases, leaving 15 bases between them. The CDR3 runs 14 residues. This CDR3 is CASTKSGRNNEQFF. The CDR3 DNA is TGTGCCAGCACGAAATCCGGGCGTAACAATGAGCAGTTCTTC.

The rearrangement joins TRBV2 to TRBJ1-1, with D possibly matching TRBD1 (5 bases). Germline V gene data show CDR1 as SNHLY and CDR2 as FYNNEI. The length of the CDR3 is 13 residues. The V gene lost 10 bases and the J gene lost 5 bases, with 17 bases spanning the gap. CDR3 sequence reads: CATGGLVLTEAFF. Written as DNA, the CDR3 is TGTGCCACCGGGGGACTGGTGTTAACTGAAGCTTTCTTT.